The text below deals with one TCR beta chain. The data stem from a study of T-cell reconstitution after alpha-beta-depleted transplantation in children. The V gene lost 8 bases and the J gene lost 2 bases, with 16 bases spanning the gap. The germline CDR1 and CDR2 sequences are SNHLY and FYNNEI. The CDR3 is 16 amino acids. Unique molecular identifiers were incorporated when the TCRbeta library was constructed. TCRdb re-derived calls from the PCR reads in MiXCR, one entry per CDR3 protein. Of some 490,000 distinct CDR3 sequences listed, 9.5% to 15% are singletons. The sequence derives from a human donor who donated a stem cell graft to a child with combined immunodeficiency. The V call is TRBV2, the J call TRBJ2-6; possibly TRBD2 for D (5 bases). The sequenced sample was PBMCs from the stem cell graft donor, obtained from the stem cell graft. Here the CDR3 DNA reads TGTGCCAGCGAGACTACGCCACCCGCTGGGGCCAACGTCCTGACTTTC. It codes for CASETTPPAGANVLTF.